This T cell receptor beta chain was captured in a study of regulatory T cells in long-lasting Graves disease. The overall study: The study counted Graves' disease as persistent given over 5 years of antithyroid drugs and positive TSH receptor antibodies. Study-wide results and limits: Peripheral blood, not thyroid tissue, was the sole material studied.

Specified time point: persistent/refractory GD, antithyroid drugs over 5 years with positive TRAb. Making the TCR library involved RNA that had been extracted from PBMCs. The germline gives CDR1 SGHAT, CDR2 FQNNGV. This CDR3 spans 15 amino acids. The V end was cut by 1 base, the J end by 2 bases, with 11 bases between. With respect to this clonotype: Its antigen is currently unknown.

With iRepertoire HTBI primers and Arm-PCR of CDR3 regions, TCR beta libraries were built. Each CDR3 protein is one row after TCRdb ran MiXCR on the multiplex PCR reads. The table has about 660,000 distinct CDR3 sequences, 30% seen once. The sequence was collected from a female donor with Graves disease. The chain links TRBV11-2 to TRBJ1-2; D unresolved. The sample here was peripheral blood mononuclear cells (PBMCs), taken when the disease was refractory, from a patient treated with antithyroid drugs. In DNA, the CDR3 is TGTGCCAGCAGCTTAGCCCCGGGCTTAAACTATGGCTACACCTTC. It encodes CASSLAPGLNYGYTF.